This T cell receptor (beta chain) is from a study of blood T cell repertoires in COVID-19. Looking at the study overall: Both acute and convalescent COVID-19 samples were obtained from the United States, Italy and Spain. T cells, B-cell-depleted T cells, or PBMCs provided the cDNA or gDNA that served as material.

Trimming shortened V by 1 base and J by 4 bases, and 15 bases separated the two germline ends. Per germline, CDR1 SGHRS and CDR2 YFSETQ. CDR3 length: 15 residues. Authors' processing steps: Estimation of nucleated cell counts relied on the amplification of reference gene primers. Profiled with immunoSEQ multiplex PCR; TCRdb holds only in-frame clones, not every one. D and trimming come from the DNA, and the V and J calls and clone size come from that table. The data hold about 200,000 clones, with roughly 88% observed a single time. The chain joins TRBV5-1 to TRBJ2-7; TRBD1 might be the D (6 bases). The sample was peripheral blood. The TCR comes from a middle-aged man with active or convalescent COVID-19. In DNA form, the CDR3 reads TGCGCCAGCAGCTTGTGGGGGACAAGGCAGTACGAGCAGTACTTC. Residues: CASSLWGTRQYEQYF.